These 21 T cell receptor beta chains were all obtained from the same sample, sequenced in a study of shared clonotypes between healthy human individuals. Sequencing used immunoSEQ multiplex PCR; TCRdb keeps in-frame clones, though not all of them. The sample includes approximately 320,000 clones, about nine tenths of them seen just once. The sequenced material came from memory CD8+ T cells sorted from blood. Subset defined: CD45RO+ cells pooled with CCR7-negative TemRA cells. The receptors stem from a man aged 18 to 35 in good health.

The chain recombines TRBV5-1 with TRBJ2-1, with D possibly called TRBD1 or TRBD2 (5 bases each). The V gene's germline CDR1 is SGHRS and CDR2 YFSETQ. V was cut by 4 bases and J by 6 bases, with 14 bases left in between. The CDR3 length is 14 residues. The CDR3 DNA reads as TGCGCCAGCAGCCCCACCTGGGGGATCAATGAGCAGTTCTTC. It codes for CASSPTWGINEQFF. The whole variable domain, remainder taken from reference TRBV5-1 and TRBJ2-1, is KAGVTQTPRYLIKTRGQQVTLSCSPISGHRSVSWYQQTPGQGLQFLFEYFSETQRNKGNFPGRFSGRQFSNSRSEMNVSTLELGDSALYLCASSPTWGINEQFFGPGTRLTVL.

There are many counts of this clone. The chain is built from TRBV4-1 and TRBJ2-7; 10 nucleotides line up with TRBD2. The V and J ends lost 0 bases and 6 bases, in that order; junction bases with no gene match: 11. The CDR3 runs 17 residues. Germline V gene lookup returns CDR1 MGHRA and CDR2 YSYEKL. The CDR3 DNA sequence: TGCGCCAGCAGCCAAGATTGGGGGCTAGCGGGGGCCACCGAGCAGTACTTC. Protein product: CASSQDWGLAGATEQYF.

The chain employs TRBV19 and TRBJ1-6; D not resolved. Trimming stripped 3 bases from V and 10 bases from J, with 13 bases between. This CDR3 has 14 residues. Germline V CDR1 and CDR2: LNHDA, SQIVND (reference sequence). The CDR3 DNA follows: TGTGCCAGTAGTATCGTCTTTGGGGTCTCACCCCTCCACTTT. Translated: CASSIVFGVSPLHF. Filled out from reference TRBV19 and TRBJ1-6, the complete variable domain reads DGGITQSPKYLFRKEGQNVTLSCEQNLNHDAMYWYRQDPGQGLRLIYYSQIVNDFQKGDIAEGYSVSREKKESFPLTVTSAQKNPTAFYLCASSIVFGVSPLHFGNGTRLTVT.

The rearrangement joins TRBV30 to TRBJ2-7; D gene uncertain. Trimming stripped 2 bases from V and 3 bases from J, with 5 bases between. Germline-derived CDR1 and CDR2 are GTSNPN and SVGIG (reference sequence). The CDR3 sequence is 11 residues long. The DNA for the CDR3 is TGTGCCTGGAGTATCAGCTACGAGCAGTACTTC. It translates to CAWSISYEQYF.

The V and J genes are TRBV13 and TRBJ2-7, with 11 bases fitting TRBD2. The CDR3 runs to 16 residues. Germline loops: CDR1 PRHDT, CDR2 FYEKMQ (reference sequence). J was trimmed by 4 bases and V by 2 bases; bases with no gene match: 7. For the CDR3, the DNA is TGTGCCAGCAGCTTATCACTAGCGGGAGACGTATACGAGCAGTACTTC. Translated, it gives CASSLSLAGDVYEQYF.

In DNA form, the CDR3 reads TGTGCCAGCAGCGTAGCGGCCTCGAACTCCTACGAGCAGTACTTC. It is translated as CASSVAASNSYEQYF. The chain recombines TRBV9 with TRBJ2-7, with D uncertain. V was cut by 0 bases and J by 0 bases, with 10 bases left in between. The CDR3 loop spans 15 amino acids. Germline V gene data show CDR1 as SGDLS and CDR2 as YYNGEE.

The genes are TRBV27 and TRBJ2-1; perhaps TRBD1 as D (5 bases). The CDR3 contains 14 residues. Germline loops: CDR1 MNHEY, CDR2 SMNVEV (reference sequence). The V end lost 7 bases, the J end lost 4 bases, and 14 bases lay between the germline ends. CDR3 sequence (DNA): TGTGCCAGCACCCAAACAGGCGGATACAATGAGCAGTTCTTC. Translating it yields CASTQTGGYNEQFF.

CDR3 amino acids: CAITPGTNRYEQYF. DNA of the CDR3: TGTGCCATTACGCCGGGGACAAATAGGTACGAGCAGTACTTC. The chain has TRBV19 and TRBJ2-7; TRBD1 might be the D (6 bases). The CDR3 has 14 amino acids. Germline values: CDR1 LNHDA, CDR2 SQIVND (reference sequence). V was clipped by 10 bases and J by 4 bases, with 20 bases between them.

The count of this clone is one. This sequence joins TRBV6-1 and TRBJ2-7; weak D call: TRBD2 (6 bases). The CDR3 consists of 15 residues. The V end lost 1 base, the J end lost 2 bases, and 12 bases lay between the germline ends. Germline V gives CDR1 MNHNS, CDR2 SASEGT. This CDR3 reads CASSEVLEGTYEQYF. CDR3 bases: TGTGCCAGCAGTGAAGTTTTGGAGGGAACCTACGAGCAGTACTTC.

V gene TRBV7-2 combines with J gene TRBJ2-7; the D is unclear. Deletions cut 4 bases from V and 4 bases from J, with 8 bases between. The length of the CDR3 is 12 residues. Germline V gene sequence: CDR1 SGHTA, CDR2 FQGNSA. Here the CDR3 reads CASSSLIYEQYF. As DNA, the CDR3 is TGTGCCAGCAGCTCCCTCATTTACGAGCAGTACTTC.

The chain uses TRBV10-2 and TRBJ2-3; TRBD2 matches 10 bases. Germline V CDR1 and CDR2: WSHSY, SAAADI. V was pared by 3 bases and J by 4 bases, with 4 bases of the junction left unmatched. There are 15 residues in the CDR3. CDR3 bases: TGCGCCAGCAGTGAACTAGCGGGGATAGCAGATACGCAGTATTTT. This sequence encodes CASSELAGIADTQYF.

The rearrangement links TRBV4-3 to TRBJ1-2, with a tentative D call TRBD1 (5 bases). V lost 0 bases, J lost 2 bases, and 10 bases lay in between. This CDR3 is built from 15 residues. Germline V gene data show CDR1 as LGHNA and CDR2 as YSLEER. CDR3 amino acids: CASSQEGVLNYGYTF. The CDR3 nucleotides read TGCGCCAGCAGCCAAGAAGGGGTCCTCAACTATGGCTACACCTTC.

The rearrangement uses TRBV5-4 and TRBJ2-1, with TRBD1 as a possible D gene (5 bases). The germline gives CDR1 SGHNT, CDR2 YYREEE (reference sequence). V shed 5 bases and J shed 8 bases, with 17 bases lying between them. The CDR3 extends over 14 amino acids. The DNA of the CDR3 is TGTGCCAGCAGTGCCGGGCTCTTAGGGGATGAGCAGTTCTTC. Protein product: CASSAGLLGDEQFF.

V usage is TRBV4-1 and J usage is TRBJ2-5; TRBD2 is a possible D gene (5 bases). Looked up from germline, CDR1 is MGHRA and CDR2 is YSYEKL. Trimming stripped 3 bases from V and 1 base from J, with 9 bases between. The CDR3 is 14 residues long. As DNA, the CDR3 is TGCGCCAGCAGCCAGGACTGGACCCAAGAGACCCAGTACTTC. Translating it yields CASSQDWTQETQYF.

This rearrangement joins TRBV9 to TRBJ2-2; the D call may be TRBD1 or TRBD2 (5 bases each). This CDR3 region has 15 residues. Trimming removed 0 bases at V and 5 bases at J, with 11 bases between. The germline V gene encodes CDR1 SGDLS and CDR2 YYNGEE. CDR3 protein: CASSVATGGTGELFF. CDR3 nucleotides: TGTGCCAGCAGCGTAGCTACTGGGGGAACCGGGGAGCTGTTTTTT. Full variable domain (outside the CDR3, taken from reference TRBV9 and TRBJ2-2): DSGVTQTPKHLITATGQRVTLRCSPRSGDLSVYWYQQSLDQGLQFLIQYYNGEERAKGNILERFSAQQFPDLHSELNLSSLELGDSALYFCASSVATGGTGELFFGEGSRLTVL.

As for this clone: A read error is likely here: a far larger clone is one base away. The identical CDR3 is also encoded by other nucleotide sequences in the sample. The chain carries TRBV30 and TRBJ1-6; the D gene is possibly TRBD1 (6 bases). The CDR3 has 12 residues. The germline gives CDR1 GTSNPN, CDR2 SVGIG (reference sequence). CDR3 coding DNA: TGCGCCTGGGGGGCAGACGGATCACCCCTCCACTTT. This translates into CAWGADGSPLHF. The full variable domain, rest sourced from reference TRBV30 and TRBJ1-6, is SQTIHQWPATLVQPVGSPLSLECTVEGTSNPNLYWYRQAAGRGLQLLFYSVGIGQISSEVPQNLSASRPQDRQFILSSKKLLLSDSGFYLCAWGADGSPLHFGNGTRLTVT.

The CDR3: CASSLVTYNEQFF. DNA for the CDR3: TGTGCCAGCAGCTTAGTGACCTACAATGAGCAGTTCTTC. The rearrangement uses TRBV11-2 and TRBJ2-1, with D unclear. V shed 1 base and J shed 2 bases, with 3 bases lying between them. This CDR3 region has 13 residues. In germline, CDR1 is SGHAT, CDR2 FQNNGV.

The chain uses TRBV13 and TRBJ2-3; D is uncertain. This CDR3 contains 13 residues. V shed 5 bases and J shed 2 bases, with 8 bases lying between them. Germline values: CDR1 PRHDT, CDR2 FYEKMQ (reference sequence). The CDR3 region has the DNA TGTGCCAGCAGCGTCGACCACACAGATACGCAGTATTTT. Amino acids: CASSVDHTDTQYF.

The rearrangement uses TRBV6-1 and TRBJ1-1; D is ambiguous. The CDR3 covers 14 residues. Germline CDR1 is MNHNS and CDR2 is SASEGT. V shed 5 bases and J shed 10 bases, with 20 bases lying between them. In DNA form, the CDR3 reads TGTGCCAGCAGTTCTCTTGGACTCTTAAAAGGAGCTTTCTTT. Protein product: CASSSLGLLKGAFF.

The V gene is TRBV28, the J gene TRBJ2-7; 12 nucleotides line up with TRBD1. Trimming at V came to 3 bases and at J to 3 bases, leaving 3 bases not matched to a gene. CDR1 and CDR2 from the germline V gene are MDHEN and SYDVKM. This CDR3 comprises 15 residues. For the CDR3, the DNA is TGTGCCAGCAGTTTCGGGACAGGGGGCAACTACGAGCAGTACTTC. This gives the protein CASSFGTGGNYEQYF.

A word on this clone: The sample carries other DNA sequences with the same CDR3. The V and J genes are TRBV27 and TRBJ1-1; D is undetermined. CDR3 size: 13 residues. The germline V gene has CDR1 MNHEY and CDR2 SMNVEV (reference sequence). Between the trimmed V and J ends, which lost 3 bases and 2 bases, there was a span of 7 bases. The CDR3 protein is CASSLSVNTEAFF. CDR3 coding DNA: TGTGCCAGCAGTTTGTCAGTAAACACTGAAGCTTTCTTT.